These 18 T cell receptor beta chains share one sample of origin, sequenced in a study of blood T cell repertoires in COVID-19. Libraries were prepared by immunoSEQ multiplex PCR; TCRdb keeps only in-frame clonotypes and omits some of them. The sample records roughly 160,000 clones, 84% being singletons. Sequenced sample: peripheral blood. These receptors all stem from an elderly woman with COVID-19, enrolled during active disease.

This clone was observed at least ten times. The rearrangement joins TRBV7-8 to TRBJ2-7; D not certain. Germline V gene data show CDR1 as SGHVS and CDR2 as FQNEAQ. Between the trimmed V and J ends, which lost 2 bases and 5 bases, there was a span of 4 bases. This CDR3 has 11 amino acids. CDR3 in DNA: TGTGCCAGCAGCTTAACGGACGAGCAGTACTTC. Residues: CASSLTDEQYF.

The chain has TRBV5-8 and TRBJ1-1, with D perhaps matching TRBD1 (5 bases). The CDR3 extends over 13 amino acids. Looked up from germline, CDR1 is SGHTS and CDR2 is YDEGEE. V was cut by 7 bases and J by 0 bases, with 10 bases left in between. The CDR3 reads CASGAAMNTEAFF. The CDR3 nucleotides read TGTGCCAGCGGGGCAGCTATGAACACTGAAGCTTTCTTT. The full variable domain, in which reference TRBV5-8 and TRBJ1-1 provide the parts outside the CDR3, is EAGVTQSPTHLIKTRGQQATLRCSPISGHTSVYWYQQALGLGLQFLLWYDEGEERNRGNFPPRFSGRQFPNYSSELNVNALELEDSALYLCASGAAMNTEAFFGQGTRLTVV.

The chain carries TRBV29-1 and TRBJ2-3, with D perhaps matching TRBD2 (7 bases). Germline loops: CDR1 SQVTM, CDR2 ANQGSEA. Trimming took off 8 bases at V and 0 bases at J, with 15 bases between the two ends. The CDR3 spans 14 residues. The CDR3 is CSFPRGASTDTQYF. The CDR3 DNA is TGCAGCTTCCCCCGGGGGGCGAGCACAGATACGCAGTATTTT.

The chain uses TRBV30 and TRBJ1-6; 9 bases agree with TRBD1. Per germline, CDR1 GTSNPN and CDR2 SVGIG (reference sequence). CDR3 length: 14 amino acids. The V and J ends lost 3 bases and 7 bases, in that order; junction bases with no gene match: 4. CDR3 sequence (DNA): TGTGCCTGGAGGGACAGGGGAAGAAATTCACCCCTCCACTTT. This codes for CAWRDRGRNSPLHF.

The chain couples TRBV7-6 to TRBJ2-3; no clear D. The CDR3 is made up of 14 amino acids. V lost 5 bases to trimming and J lost 0 bases, with 9 bases between them. Germline CDR1 and CDR2: SGHVS and FNYEAQ. This CDR3 is CASSALTSTDTQYF. In DNA form, the CDR3 reads TGTGCCAGCAGCGCCCTAACTAGCACAGATACGCAGTATTTT.

This rearrangement joins TRBV18 to TRBJ2-5; 7 nucleotides align to TRBD1. Looked up from germline, CDR1 is KGHSH and CDR2 is LQKENI. The V and J ends lost 2 bases and 6 bases, in that order; junction bases with no gene match: 9. The CDR3 sequence is 15 residues long. The CDR3 DNA follows: TGTGCCAGCTCACCAAGTGTAGGGGGCGGACAGACCCAGTACTTC. Translated: CASSPSVGGGQTQYF.

The chain combines TRBV19 with TRBJ2-7; the match to TRBD1 covers 9 bases. CDR1 is LNHDA and CDR2 is SQIVND in the germline V gene (reference sequence). With 4 bases clipped from V and 6 bases from J, the junction kept 7 bases outside the gene matches. The CDR3 is 14 residues long. As DNA, the CDR3 is TGTGCCAGTAGTAGGAGGGACAGGGAAAGCGAGCAGTACTTC. Translation gives CASSRRDRESEQYF.

The V call is TRBV2, the J call TRBJ2-7; 9 nucleotides match TRBD2. Germline lookup yields CDR1 SNHLY and CDR2 FYNNEI. Unmatched junction bases numbered 6, after V lost 6 bases and J lost 0 bases. CDR3 length equals 15 residues. In DNA, the CDR3 is TGTGCCAGCAGACGACTAGCGGAGGGCTCCTACGAGCAGTACTTC. Translating gives CASRRLAEGSYEQYF.

This chain links TRBV12-3 or TRBV12-4 with TRBJ1-3, with unresolved D. The ends were cut back, 6 bases at V and 4 bases at J, with 7 bases in the middle. The length of the CDR3 is 12 residues. The DNA of the CDR3 is TGTGCCAGCAGGAGTATCGGAAACACCATATATTTT. Translated, it gives CASRSIGNTIYF.

The rearrangement links TRBV7-9 to TRBJ2-3; TRBD2 matches at 11 bases. V shed 5 bases, J shed 6 bases, and the junction held 13 bases outside the gene matches. This CDR3 comprises 17 residues. Germline lookup yields CDR1 SEHNR and CDR2 FQNEAQ (reference sequence). The CDR3 bases are TGTGCCAGCAGCACCCATGGACTAGCGGGTGTCCTGGATACGCAGTATTTT. The encoded protein is CASSTHGLAGVLDTQYF.

This clone has just one count. The chain is built from TRBV13 and TRBJ2-3; 10 bases line up with TRBD2. Unmatched junction bases numbered 3, after V lost 3 bases and J lost 3 bases. The CDR3 spans 15 residues. Per germline, CDR1 PRHDT and CDR2 FYEKMQ (reference sequence). The DNA of the CDR3 is TGTGCCAGCAGCTTTCTAGCGGGGGCTACAGATACGCAGTATTTT. As protein: CASSFLAGATDTQYF.

This chain joins TRBV5-1 and TRBJ1-5; D gene uncertain. The V end was cut by 0 bases, the J end by 4 bases, with 8 bases between. CDR1 is SGHRS and CDR2 is YFSETQ in the germline V gene. This CDR3 is built from 14 residues. The CDR3 DNA sequence: TGCGCCAGCAGCTTGGACTCTCGGAATCAGCCCCAGCATTTT. Translating gives CASSLDSRNQPQHF.

This chain links TRBV7-2 with TRBJ2-5; D is ambiguous. The germline gives CDR1 SGHTA, CDR2 FQGNSA. This CDR3 is built from 14 residues. The V end lost 6 bases, the J end lost 2 bases, and 13 bases lay between the germline ends. DNA of the CDR3: TGTGCCAGCAGTTCGACACGTCCTCAAGAGACCCAGTACTTC. This gives the protein CASSSTRPQETQYF.

V is TRBV7-2 and J is TRBJ2-7; 8 nucleotides line up with TRBD2. CDR1 and CDR2 from the germline V gene are SGHTA and FQGNSA. V dropped 4 bases and J dropped 0; count of bases not matched to a gene: 8. The length of the CDR3 is 16 residues. Written as DNA, the CDR3 is TGTGCCAGCAGCTCCTTTGGGCGGGGGGTCTCCTACGAGCAGTACTTC. Translation: CASSSFGRGVSYEQYF.

This clone was detected only once. This chain connects TRBV15 to TRBJ2-5; D not certain. Trimming pared 0 bases from V and 5 bases from J, leaving 13 bases between. CDR3 size: 15 residues. CDR1 and CDR2 (germline): LNHNV, YYDKDF (reference sequence). The CDR3 DNA reads as TGTGCCACCAGCAGAGATCGGTCGAGTCCCGAGACCCAGTACTTC. It is translated as CATSRDRSSPETQYF.

V is TRBV19 and J is TRBJ2-3; maybe TRBD1 (6 bases). The CDR3 consists of 13 residues. Trimming cost V 8 bases and J 1 base, with 10 bases left between them. The germline CDR1 and CDR2 sequences are LNHDA and SQIVND (reference sequence). The CDR3 DNA reads TGTGCCAGTGGAGCAGGGGGCACAGATACGCAGTATTTT. Translation gives CASGAGGTDTQYF. Full variable domain (remainder filled in from reference TRBV19 and TRBJ2-3): DGGITQSPKYLFRKEGQNVTLSCEQNLNHDAMYWYRQDPGQGLRLIYYSQIVNDFQKGDIAEGYSVSREKKESFPLTVTSAQKNPTAFYLCASGAGGTDTQYFGPGTRLTVL.

The J gene is TRBJ1-1, the V gene TRBV6-5, with D possibly being TRBD1 (5 bases). Germline CDR1 MNHEY, CDR2 SVGAGI. This CDR3 has 15 residues. Trimming took off 7 bases at V and 0 bases at J, with 15 bases between the two ends. CDR3 residues: CASTPFRGLNTEAFF. DNA of the CDR3: TGTGCCAGCACTCCATTTCGGGGGTTGAACACTGAAGCTTTCTTT.

This rearrangement joins TRBV11-2 to TRBJ1-3; D is possibly TRBD1 (5 bases). Germline CDR1 and CDR2: SGHAT and FQNNGV. The ends were cut back, 2 bases at V and 8 bases at J, with 7 bases in the middle. This CDR3 is built from 12 residues. CDR3 residues: CASSLQGYTIYF. CDR3 bases: TGTGCCAGCAGCTTACAGGGATACACCATATATTTT.